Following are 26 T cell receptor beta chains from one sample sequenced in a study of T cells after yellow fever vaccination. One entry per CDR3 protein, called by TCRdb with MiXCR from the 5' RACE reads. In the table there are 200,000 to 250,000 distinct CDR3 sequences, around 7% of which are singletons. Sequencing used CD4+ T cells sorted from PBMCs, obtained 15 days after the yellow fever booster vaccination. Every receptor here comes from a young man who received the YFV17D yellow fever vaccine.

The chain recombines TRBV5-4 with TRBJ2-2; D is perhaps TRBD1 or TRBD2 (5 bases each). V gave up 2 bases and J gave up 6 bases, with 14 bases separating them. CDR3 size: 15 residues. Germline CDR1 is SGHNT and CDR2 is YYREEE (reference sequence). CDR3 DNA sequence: TGTGCCAGCAGCTTTAACCAGGGACGGGCCGGGGAGCTGTTTTTT. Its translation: CASSFNQGRAGELFF.

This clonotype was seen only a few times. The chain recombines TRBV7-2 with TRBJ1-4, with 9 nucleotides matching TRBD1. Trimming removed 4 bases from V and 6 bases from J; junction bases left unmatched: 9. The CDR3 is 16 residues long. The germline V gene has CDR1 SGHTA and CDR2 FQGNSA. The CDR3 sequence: CASSYHRGPGYEKLFF. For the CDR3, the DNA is TGTGCCAGCAGCTACCACAGGGGGCCGGGGTATGAAAAACTGTTTTTT.

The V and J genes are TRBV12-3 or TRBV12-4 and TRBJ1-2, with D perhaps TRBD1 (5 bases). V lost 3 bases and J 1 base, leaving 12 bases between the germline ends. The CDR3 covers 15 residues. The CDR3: CASSLAGINNYGYTF. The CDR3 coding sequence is TGTGCCAGCAGTTTGGCAGGGATCAATAACTATGGCTACACCTTC.

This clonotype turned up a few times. In DNA, the CDR3 is TGTGCCAGCAAAAAGCAGACAGGGGATGGAACCTACGAGCAGTACTTC. Amino acid sequence: CASKKQTGDGTYEQYF. The chain links TRBV6-2 or TRBV6-3 to TRBJ2-7, with TRBD1 identical over 8 bases. The J segment lost 2 bases and the V segment lost 7 bases, leaving 13 bases of the junction unmatched. CDR1 and CDR2 (germline): MNHEY, SVGEGT. The CDR3 totals 16 residues.

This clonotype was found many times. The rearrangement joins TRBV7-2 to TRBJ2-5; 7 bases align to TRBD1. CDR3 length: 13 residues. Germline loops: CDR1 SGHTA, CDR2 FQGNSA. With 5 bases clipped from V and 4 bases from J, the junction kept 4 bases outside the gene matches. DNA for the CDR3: TGTGCCAGCAGCCCCTACAGGGGAGAGACCCAGTACTTC. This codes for CASSPYRGETQYF.

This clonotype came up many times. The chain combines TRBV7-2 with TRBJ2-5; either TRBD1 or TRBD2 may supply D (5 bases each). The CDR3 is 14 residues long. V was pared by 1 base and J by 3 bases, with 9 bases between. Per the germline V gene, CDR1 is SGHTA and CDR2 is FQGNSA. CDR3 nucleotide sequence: TGTGCCAGCAGCTTAGGAGGGGTGAAAGAGACCCAGTACTTC. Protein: CASSLGGVKETQYF.

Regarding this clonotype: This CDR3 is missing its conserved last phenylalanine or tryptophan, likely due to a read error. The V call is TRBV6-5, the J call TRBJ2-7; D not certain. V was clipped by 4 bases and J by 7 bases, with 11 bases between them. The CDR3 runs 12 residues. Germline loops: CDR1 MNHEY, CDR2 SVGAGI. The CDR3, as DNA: TGTGCCAGCAGTTTTAACATGCGAGAGCAGTACTTG. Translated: CASSFNMREQYL.

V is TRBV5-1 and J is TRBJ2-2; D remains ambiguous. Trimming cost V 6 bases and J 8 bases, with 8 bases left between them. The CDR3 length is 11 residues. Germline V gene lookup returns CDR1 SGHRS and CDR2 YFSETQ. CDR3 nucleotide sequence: TGCGCCAGCACCCGCGAAGGGGAGCTGTTTTTT. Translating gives CASTREGELFF.

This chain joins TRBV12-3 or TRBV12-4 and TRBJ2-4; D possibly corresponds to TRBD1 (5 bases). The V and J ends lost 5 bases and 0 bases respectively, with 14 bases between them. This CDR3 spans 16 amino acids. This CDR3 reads CASSPRQRLAKNIQYF. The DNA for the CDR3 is TGTGCCAGCAGTCCGCGACAGAGACTAGCCAAAAACATTCAGTACTTC.

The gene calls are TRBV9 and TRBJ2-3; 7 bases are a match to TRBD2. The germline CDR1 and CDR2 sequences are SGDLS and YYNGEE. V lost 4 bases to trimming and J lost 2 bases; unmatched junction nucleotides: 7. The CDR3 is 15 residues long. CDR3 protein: CASSPSGTPTDTQYF. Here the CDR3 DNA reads TGTGCCAGCAGCCCCAGCGGGACTCCCACAGATACGCAGTATTTT.

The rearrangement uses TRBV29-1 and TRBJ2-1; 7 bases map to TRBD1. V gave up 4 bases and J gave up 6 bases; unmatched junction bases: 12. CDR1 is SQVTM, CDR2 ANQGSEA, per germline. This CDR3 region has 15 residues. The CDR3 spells CSVASRQGSFNEQFF. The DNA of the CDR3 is TGCAGCGTTGCTTCGCGACAGGGATCTTTCAATGAGCAGTTCTTC.

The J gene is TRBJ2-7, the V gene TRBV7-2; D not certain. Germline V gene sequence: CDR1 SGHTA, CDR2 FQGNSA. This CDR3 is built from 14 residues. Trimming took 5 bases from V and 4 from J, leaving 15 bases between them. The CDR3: CASSPRTERYEQYF. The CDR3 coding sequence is TGTGCCAGCAGCCCAAGGACGGAGAGGTACGAGCAGTACTTC.

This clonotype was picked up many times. The chain's CDR3 is CASRSGETQYF. CDR3 DNA: TGTGCCAGCAGGTCCGGGGAGACCCAGTACTTC. The chain uses TRBV12-3 or TRBV12-4 and TRBJ2-5, with no clear D. This CDR3 contains 11 residues. V was pared by 6 bases and J by 5 bases, with 7 bases between.

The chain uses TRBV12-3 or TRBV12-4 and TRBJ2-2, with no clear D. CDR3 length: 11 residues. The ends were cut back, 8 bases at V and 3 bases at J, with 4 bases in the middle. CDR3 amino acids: CASGYTGELFF. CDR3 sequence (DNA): TGTGCCAGCGGCTACACCGGGGAGCTGTTTTTT.

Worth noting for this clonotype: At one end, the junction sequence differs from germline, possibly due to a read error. In DNA, the CDR3 is TGTGCCGGCAGTCCTATCGGGGGGGGTATCACAGATACGCAGTATTTT. Translation: CAGSPIGGGITDTQYF. V is TRBV6-1 and J is TRBJ2-3; 8 bases fit TRBD2. The CDR3 spans 16 residues. The germline V gene has CDR1 MNHNS and CDR2 SASEGT.

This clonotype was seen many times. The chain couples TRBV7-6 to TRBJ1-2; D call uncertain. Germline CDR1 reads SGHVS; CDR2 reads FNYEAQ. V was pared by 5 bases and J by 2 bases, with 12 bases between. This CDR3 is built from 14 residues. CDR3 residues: CASSPSGANYGYTF. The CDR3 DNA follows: TGTGCCAGCAGCCCCTCAGGAGCAAACTATGGCTACACCTTC.

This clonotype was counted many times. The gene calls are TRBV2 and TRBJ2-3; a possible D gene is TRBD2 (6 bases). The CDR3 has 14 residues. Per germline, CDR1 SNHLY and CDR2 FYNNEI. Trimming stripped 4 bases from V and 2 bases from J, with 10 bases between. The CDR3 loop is CASSVEGYTDTQYF. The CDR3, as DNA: TGTGCCAGCAGTGTGGAGGGTTACACAGATACGCAGTATTTT.

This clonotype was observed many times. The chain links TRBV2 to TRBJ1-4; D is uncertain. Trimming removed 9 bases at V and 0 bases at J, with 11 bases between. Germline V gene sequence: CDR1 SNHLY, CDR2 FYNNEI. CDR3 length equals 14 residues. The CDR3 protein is CASEKWSTNEKLFF. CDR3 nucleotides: TGTGCCAGTGAAAAATGGTCAACTAATGAAAAACTGTTTTTT.

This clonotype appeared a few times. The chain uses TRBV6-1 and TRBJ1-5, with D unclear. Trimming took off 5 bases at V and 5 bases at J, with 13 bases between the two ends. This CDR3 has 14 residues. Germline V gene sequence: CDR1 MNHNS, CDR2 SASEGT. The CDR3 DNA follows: TGTGCCAGCAGTCCCCAATATGTCTATCAGCCCCAGCATTTT. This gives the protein CASSPQYVYQPQHF.

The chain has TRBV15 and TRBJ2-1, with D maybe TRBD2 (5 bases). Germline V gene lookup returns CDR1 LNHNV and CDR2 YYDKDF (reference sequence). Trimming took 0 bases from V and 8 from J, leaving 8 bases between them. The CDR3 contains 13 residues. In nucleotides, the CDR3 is TGTGCCACCAGCAGAGATATGCGGGATGAGCAGTTCTTC. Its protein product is CATSRDMRDEQFF.

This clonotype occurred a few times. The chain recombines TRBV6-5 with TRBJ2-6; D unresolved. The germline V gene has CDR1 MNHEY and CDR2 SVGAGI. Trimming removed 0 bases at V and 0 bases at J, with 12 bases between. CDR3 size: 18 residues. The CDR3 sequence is CASSYSKQSSSGANVLTF. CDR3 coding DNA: TGTGCCAGCAGTTACTCGAAACAGAGTAGCTCTGGGGCCAACGTCCTGACTTTC.

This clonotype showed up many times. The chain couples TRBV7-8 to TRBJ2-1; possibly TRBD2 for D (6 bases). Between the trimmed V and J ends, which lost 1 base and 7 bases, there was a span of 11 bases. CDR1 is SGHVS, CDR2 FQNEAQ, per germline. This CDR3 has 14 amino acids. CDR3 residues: CASSLVGLPNEQFF. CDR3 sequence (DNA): TGTGCCAGCAGCTTAGTGGGACTTCCGAATGAGCAGTTCTTC.

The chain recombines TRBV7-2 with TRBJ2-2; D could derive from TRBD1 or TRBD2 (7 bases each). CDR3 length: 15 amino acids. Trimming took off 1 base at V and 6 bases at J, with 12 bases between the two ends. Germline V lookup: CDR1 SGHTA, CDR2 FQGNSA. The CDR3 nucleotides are TGTGCCAGCAGCTTAGTTGCAGGGGGGGCCGGGGAGCTGTTTTTT. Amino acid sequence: CASSLVAGGAGELFF.

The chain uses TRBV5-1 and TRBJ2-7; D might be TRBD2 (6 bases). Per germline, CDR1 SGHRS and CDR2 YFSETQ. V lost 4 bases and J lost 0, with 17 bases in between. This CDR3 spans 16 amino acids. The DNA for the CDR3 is TGCGCCAGCAGCCCGTTCGGCGGGGCAAGCTCCTACGAGCAGTACTTC. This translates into CASSPFGGASSYEQYF.

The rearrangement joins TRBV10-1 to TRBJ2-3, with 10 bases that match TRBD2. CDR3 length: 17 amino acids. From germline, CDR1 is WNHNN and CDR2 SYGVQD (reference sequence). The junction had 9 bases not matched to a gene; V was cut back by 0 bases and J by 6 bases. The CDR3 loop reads CASSESGTSVMGDTQYF. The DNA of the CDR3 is TGCGCCAGCAGTGAGTCTGGGACTAGCGTAATGGGGGATACGCAGTATTTT.

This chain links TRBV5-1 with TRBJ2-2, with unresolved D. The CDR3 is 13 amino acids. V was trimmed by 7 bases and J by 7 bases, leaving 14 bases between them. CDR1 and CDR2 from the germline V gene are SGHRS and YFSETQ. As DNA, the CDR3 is TGCGCCAGCGGTCGTGGGGAATACGGGGAGCTGTTTTTT. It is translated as CASGRGEYGELFF.